Each of the 27 T cell receptor beta chains below was sequenced from the same sample in a study of blood T cell repertoires in COVID-19. Clones were read by immunoSEQ multiplex PCR, and TCRdb kept only the in-frame ones, dropping some. The repertoire holds roughly 280,000 clones, with 80% to 90% as singletons. Source material: PBMCs or T cells enriched from blood (not recorded which). These receptors all stem from a young woman who had recovered from COVID-19.

This chain joins TRBV9 and TRBJ1-2; 12 bases line up with TRBD1. The V gene end was trimmed by 0 bases and the J gene end by 5 bases; junction bases not matched to a gene: 8. CDR3 size: 17 residues. CDR1 SGDLS and CDR2 YYNGEE come from the germline V gene. The CDR3 here is CASSVGGTGGLVYGYTF. Written as DNA, the CDR3 is TGTGCCAGCAGCGTAGGAGGGACAGGGGGCTTGGTTTATGGCTACACCTTC.

Points on this clone: This sample includes further DNA sequences coding for the same CDR3. CDR3 nucleotide sequence: TGTGCCAGCAGTTACTACAGGGGAGCTAACTATGGCTACACCTTC. It encodes CASSYYRGANYGYTF. The chain joins TRBV6-5 to TRBJ1-2; 7 bases match TRBD1. Germline assignment: CDR1 MNHEY and CDR2 SVGAGI. Trimming took 1 base from V and 0 from J; bases not matched to a gene: 2. The CDR3 covers 15 residues.

The chain uses TRBV5-6 and TRBJ1-1, with 9 bases identical to TRBD1. The germline V gene encodes CDR1 SGHDT and CDR2 YYEEEE. With 4 bases clipped from V and 1 base from J, the junction kept 2 bases outside the gene matches. The CDR3 has 14 residues. CDR3 in amino acids: CASSTGQGNTEAFF. CDR3 in DNA: TGTGCCAGCAGCACGGGACAGGGGAACACTGAAGCTTTCTTT.

The chain combines TRBV5-1 with TRBJ1-1; 10 bases are a match to TRBD1. This CDR3 spans 14 amino acids. CDR1 is SGHRS, CDR2 YFSETQ, per germline. V was clipped by 4 bases and J by 3 bases; unmatched bases: 3. The CDR3, as DNA: TGCGCCAGCAGCGTGACAGGGGGCTACACTGAAGCTTTCTTT. It specifies CASSVTGGYTEAFF.

In DNA, the CDR3 is TGTGCCAGCAGCGCCCCATACAGGTTCATAGATGCGAACACTGAAGCTTTCTTT. This gives the protein CASSAPYRFIDANTEAFF. The V and J genes are TRBV13 and TRBJ1-1; a weak D match, TRBD1 (5 bases). CDR3 length equals 18 residues. Germline lookup yields CDR1 PRHDT and CDR2 FYEKMQ (reference sequence). V was clipped by 5 bases and J by 1 base, with 23 bases between them.

V is TRBV5-3 and J is TRBJ1-5, with D perhaps TRBD1 (5 bases). TRBV5-3 is given ORF status, its function remaining uncertain. This CDR3 spans 12 amino acids. The V end was cut by 0 bases, the J end by 7 bases, with 5 bases between. CDR3 in amino acids: CARSLGGQPQHF. The CDR3 DNA sequence: TGTGCCAGAAGCTTGGGGGGCCAGCCCCAGCATTTT.

This sequence joins TRBV7-6 and TRBJ1-1; no clear D gene. The germline gives CDR1 SGHVS, CDR2 FNYEAQ. V was shortened by 1 base and J by 0 bases, with 9 bases between the two germline ends. This CDR3 has 15 residues. The DNA for the CDR3 is TGTGCCAGCAGCTTAGGAGGAGGGATGAACACTGAAGCTTTCTTT. This sequence encodes CASSLGGGMNTEAFF.

This clone was counted a single time. This chain connects TRBV4-2 to TRBJ1-1; TRBD1 aligns across 7 bases. Per the germline V gene, CDR1 is LGHNA and CDR2 is YNFKEQ. V lost 0 bases to trimming and J lost 0 bases; unmatched junction nucleotides: 4. This CDR3 region has 16 residues. CDR3 bases: TGTGCCAGCAGCCAAGAGGGGGGACAGCTGAACACTGAAGCTTTCTTT. Protein: CASSQEGGQLNTEAFF.

This chain connects TRBV15 to TRBJ1-6, with TRBD1 matching 8 bases. Germline CDR1 and CDR2: LNHNV and YYDKDF (reference sequence). The CDR3 has 16 amino acids. The V and J ends lost 0 bases and 9 bases, in that order; junction bases with no gene match: 7. CDR3: CATSRDLETGASPLHF. The CDR3, as DNA: TGTGCCACCAGCAGAGATCTTGAGACAGGGGCTTCACCCCTCCACTTT.

This chain links TRBV5-1 with TRBJ1-1; 10 bases map to TRBD1. The ends lost 4 bases at V and 1 base at J; junction bases unmatched: 4. Germline V gene data show CDR1 as SGHRS and CDR2 as YFSETQ. The length of the CDR3 is 15 residues. The CDR3 loop is CASSNRDRGNTEAFF. DNA of the CDR3: TGCGCCAGCAGCAACCGGGACAGGGGGAACACTGAAGCTTTCTTT.

The rearrangement joins TRBV5-1 to TRBJ2-4; D is undetermined. Trimming took off 0 bases at V and 0 bases at J, with 7 bases between the two ends. The length of the CDR3 is 15 residues. The germline V gene encodes CDR1 SGHRS and CDR2 YFSETQ. CDR3 sequence: CASSLVHPAKNIQYF. CDR3 bases: TGCGCCAGCAGCTTGGTACATCCAGCCAAAAACATTCAGTACTTC. Based on the CDR3 plus reference TRBV5-1 and TRBJ2-4, the full variable domain is KAGVTQTPRYLIKTRGQQVTLSCSPISGHRSVSWYQQTPGQGLQFLFEYFSETQRNKGNFPGRFSGRQFSNSRSEMNVSTLELGDSALYLCASSLVHPAKNIQYFGAGTRLSVL.

A few counts support this clone. Other DNA sequences from this sample encode an identical CDR3 as well. The chain is built from TRBV30 and TRBJ1-1; 8 nucleotides agree with TRBD1. Germline CDR1 is GTSNPN and CDR2 is SVGIG (reference sequence). J gave up 2 bases and V 3 bases, and 2 bases lay outside the gene matches. The CDR3 has 13 amino acids. The CDR3 sequence: CAWSAGGNTEAFF. CDR3 bases: TGTGCCTGGAGCGCAGGGGGCAACACTGAAGCTTTCTTT.

The rearrangement joins TRBV5-1 to TRBJ2-3; 11 nucleotides align to TRBD2. The germline V gene has CDR1 SGHRS and CDR2 YFSETQ. V lost 4 bases and J lost 2; bases outside the gene matches: 9. This CDR3 comprises 17 residues. DNA for the CDR3: TGCGCCAGCAGCCTCCTAGCTAGCGGGGGGTTCACAGATACGCAGTATTTT. This sequence encodes CASSLLASGGFTDTQYF. Variable domain in full (rest from reference TRBV5-1 and TRBJ2-3): KAGVTQTPRYLIKTRGQQVTLSCSPISGHRSVSWYQQTPGQGLQFLFEYFSETQRNKGNFPGRFSGRQFSNSRSEMNVSTLELGDSALYLCASSLLASGGFTDTQYFGPGTRLTVL.

V usage is TRBV2 and J usage is TRBJ1-6; D is unresolved. Trimming left V 6 bases short and J 5 bases short, with 14 bases between. The CDR3 covers 15 residues. CDR1 is SNHLY, CDR2 FYNNEI, per germline. The CDR3 sequence: CASRDGLGNNSPLHF. The CDR3 DNA follows: TGTGCCAGCAGGGATGGACTAGGCAATAATTCACCCCTCCACTTT.

This chain joins TRBV2 and TRBJ1-1, with 10 positions matching TRBD1. After removal of 10 bases from V and 7 bases from J, the junction contained 3 bases not matched to a gene. The CDR3 has 11 amino acids. Germline lookup yields CDR1 SNHLY and CDR2 FYNNEI. DNA of the CDR3: TGTGCCAACGGACAGGGGGATGAAGCTTTCTTT. It is translated as CANGQGDEAFF.

This chain uses TRBV7-3 with TRBJ2-7; 12 nucleotides match TRBD2. V lost 5 bases to trimming and J lost 5 bases; unmatched junction nucleotides: 7. The germline CDR1 and CDR2 sequences are SGHTA and FQGTGA. This CDR3 region has 15 residues. The CDR3 sequence: CASSPLAGGRNEQYF. The CDR3 DNA follows: TGTGCCAGCAGCCCGCTAGCGGGGGGGCGTAACGAGCAGTACTTC.

The rearrangement links TRBV19 to TRBJ1-6; the match to TRBD1 covers 7 bases. V lost 4 bases to trimming and J lost 12 bases; unmatched junction nucleotides: 15. The germline CDR1 and CDR2 sequences are LNHDA and SQIVND (reference sequence). This CDR3 spans 16 amino acids. The CDR3 bases are TGTGCCAGTAGTACCGGACAGGTTAGCGCCAGGGGACCCCTCCACTTT. Amino acid sequence: CASSTGQVSARGPLHF.

CDR3 DNA: TGTGCCAGCAGCGCGGGACAGGGACTAGGATCACCCCTCCACTTT. Translation: CASSAGQGLGSPLHF. The chain is built from TRBV7-6 and TRBJ1-6, with 9 nucleotides matching TRBD1. In germline, CDR1 is SGHVS, CDR2 FNYEAQ. CDR3 length: 15 residues. V lost 5 bases to trimming and J lost 10 bases; unmatched junction nucleotides: 9. The variable domain in full, with the rest retrieved from reference TRBV7-6 and TRBJ1-6, is GAGVSQSPRYKVTKRGQDVALRCDPISGHVSLYWYRQALGQGPEFLTYFNYEAQQDKSGLPNDRFSAERPEGSISTLTIQRTEQRDSAMYRCASSAGQGLGSPLHFGNGTRLTVT.

This rearrangement joins TRBV5-4 to TRBJ1-6; TRBD1 agrees at 10 bases. The length of the CDR3 is 13 residues. Unmatched junction bases numbered 8, after V lost 10 bases and J lost 10 bases. Germline loops: CDR1 SGHNT, CDR2 YYREEE (reference sequence). CDR3 nucleotide sequence: TGTGCCGCGGGACAGGGGTTCTTCTCACCCCTCCACTTT. It is translated as CAAGQGFFSPLHF. Supplemented by reference TRBV5-4 and TRBJ1-6, the full variable domain reads ETGVTQSPTHLIKTRGQQVTLRCSSQSGHNTVSWYQQALGQGPQFIFQYYREEENGRGNFPPRFSGLQFPNYSSELNVNALELDDSALYLCAAGQGFFSPLHFGNGTRLTVT.

This sequence joins TRBV4-1 and TRBJ2-4, with 9 nucleotides matching TRBD1. The V gene's germline CDR1 is MGHRA and CDR2 YSYEKL. The CDR3 is 16 amino acids. Unmatched junction bases numbered 11, after V lost 2 bases and J lost 9 bases. Written as DNA, the CDR3 is TGCGCCAGCAGCCAACGTCCTTGGACAGGGGAGGCCATTCAGTACTTC. Translating it yields CASSQRPWTGEAIQYF.

This clone was observed once. V is TRBV30 and J is TRBJ2-7; D uncertain. V lost 6 bases, J lost 5 bases, and 11 bases lay in between. Germline V gene data show CDR1 as GTSNPN and CDR2 as SVGIG (reference sequence). CDR3 length: 11 residues. The CDR3 DNA is TGTGCCTGTCGCCCCGGTCACGAGCAGTACTTC. This codes for CACRPGHEQYF.

V gene TRBV18 combines with J gene TRBJ1-5; the match to TRBD1 covers 8 bases. Germline V gives CDR1 KGHSH, CDR2 LQKENI. J was trimmed by 2 bases and V by 3 bases; bases with no gene match: 6. The length of the CDR3 is 16 residues. CDR3 protein: CASSPPSGGRNQPQHF. In DNA, the CDR3 is TGTGCCAGCTCACCCCCTTCAGGGGGCCGCAATCAGCCCCAGCATTTT.

The chain recombines TRBV30 with TRBJ1-4, with D possibly being TRBD1 (6 bases). Germline CDR1 is GTSNPN and CDR2 is SVGIG (reference sequence). The CDR3 runs 12 residues. With 6 bases removed from V and 8 bases from J, the gap between germline ends came to 13 bases. The CDR3 coding sequence is TGTGCCTGTTCAGGGGAAGAAGAAAAACTGTTTTTT. This translates into CACSGEEEKLFF. Full variable domain (remainder filled in from reference TRBV30 and TRBJ1-4): SQTIHQWPATLVQPVGSPLSLECTVEGTSNPNLYWYRQAAGRGLQLLFYSVGIGQISSEVPQNLSASRPQDRQFILSSKKLLLSDSGFYLCACSGEEEKLFFGSGTQLSVL.

CDR3 nucleotides: TGTGCCAGCAGCCCGGGACAGGGTTGGTACGAGCAGTACTTC. Translation gives CASSPGQGWYEQYF. The V and J genes are TRBV3-1 (or the pseudogene TRBV3-2) and TRBJ2-7; 9 bases are shared with TRBD1. This CDR3 region has 14 residues. Germline values: CDR1 LGHDT, CDR2 YNNKEL (reference sequence). With 4 bases clipped from V and 4 bases from J, the junction kept 5 bases outside the gene matches.

The rearrangement joins TRBV19 to TRBJ1-2; maybe TRBD1 (6 bases). Trimming removed 6 bases from V and 2 bases from J, with 16 bases in between. The CDR3 sequence is 15 residues long. Germline V gene data show CDR1 as LNHDA and CDR2 as SQIVND (reference sequence). CDR3 region: CASRFPGGRNYGYTF. In DNA, the CDR3 is TGTGCCAGTAGATTCCCGGGGGGGCGGAACTATGGCTACACCTTC.

The CDR3 reads CATSGGSSYNEQFF. CDR3 nucleotide sequence: TGTGCCACCAGCGGGGGGTCCTCCTACAATGAGCAGTTCTTC. The chain is built from TRBV15 and TRBJ2-1; D possibly corresponds to TRBD2 (6 bases). The CDR3 length is 14 residues. The ends were cut back, 5 bases at V and 0 bases at J, with 8 bases in the middle. Germline loops: CDR1 LNHNV, CDR2 YYDKDF (reference sequence).

The V and J genes are TRBV27 and TRBJ1-1, with 9 bases matching TRBD1. Trimming at V came to 4 bases and at J to 4 bases, leaving 4 bases not matched to a gene. Germline V gives CDR1 MNHEY, CDR2 SMNVEV (reference sequence). The CDR3 extends over 14 amino acids. The CDR3 nucleotides read TGTGCCAGCAGTTCCGGGACAGGGTTCACTGAAGCTTTCTTT. Protein: CASSSGTGFTEAFF.